The 12 T cell receptor beta chains given below trace back to one sample, sequenced in a study of identical twins. TCRdb reprocessed the 5' RACE reads with MiXCR, giving one entry per CDR3 protein. Among about 530,000 distinct CDR3 sequences, approximately 20% were seen once, and the ten largest hold 0.45% to 0.5%. Separately, the same data were catalogued under a study of yellow fever vaccine responses in identical twins.

The source material was CD4+ T cells sorted from blood. All receptors derive from a woman aged 18-30 years in good health.

This chain links TRBV12-3 or TRBV12-4 with TRBJ1-6, with D hard to call. This CDR3 spans 14 amino acids. The V end lost 5 bases, the J end lost 8 bases, and 13 bases lay between the germline ends. The CDR3 reads CASSTGLGDSPLHF. CDR3 DNA sequence: TGTGCCAGCAGTACGGGCCTCGGAGATTCACCCCTCCACTTT.

This clonotype appeared a few times. CDR3 in amino acids: CASSQTTGWQETQYF. CDR3 in DNA: TGTGCCAGCAGCCAGACGACAGGGTGGCAAGAGACCCAGTACTTC. This chain uses TRBV2 with TRBJ2-5, with 7 nucleotides matching TRBD1. This CDR3 has 15 amino acids. Germline loops: CDR1 SNHLY, CDR2 FYNNEI. The trim removed 6 bases at V and 2 bases at J, leaving 9 bases unmatched.

This chain links TRBV6-1 with TRBJ1-6, with D possibly being TRBD1 (6 bases). The CDR3 spans 16 residues. The germline V gene encodes CDR1 MNHNS and CDR2 SASEGT. Trimming removed 0 bases from V and 9 bases from J, with 15 bases in between. The CDR3 here is CASSEAFGGGASPLHF. The CDR3 DNA is TGTGCCAGCAGTGAAGCTTTTGGTGGGGGGGCTTCACCCCTCCACTTT.

The gene calls are TRBV7-2 and TRBJ2-3; D unresolved. The V gene lost 2 bases and the J gene lost 6 bases, with 9 bases spanning the gap. CDR3 length: 13 amino acids. The V gene's germline CDR1 is SGHTA and CDR2 FQGNSA. The CDR3: CASSLRISDTQYF. The CDR3 nucleotides read TGTGCCAGCAGCTTAAGGATTTCCGATACGCAGTATTTT.

V and J are TRBV5-1 and TRBJ1-1, with D possibly matching TRBD1 (6 bases). The CDR3 consists of 16 residues. With 0 bases removed from V and 3 bases from J, the gap between germline ends came to 15 bases. Germline CDR1 reads SGHRS; CDR2 reads YFSETQ. The CDR3 sequence: CASSLGSGGADTEAFF. CDR3 DNA sequence: TGCGCCAGCAGCTTGGGTAGCGGGGGCGCGGACACTGAAGCTTTCTTT.

This rearrangement joins TRBV15 to TRBJ2-1; 9 nucleotides agree with TRBD2. Germline CDR1 LNHNV, CDR2 YYDKDF (reference sequence). The V and J ends lost 3 bases and 2 bases, in that order; junction bases with no gene match: 11. CDR3 size: 18 residues. The CDR3 spells CATSRPGLRGGTYNEQFF. In DNA, the CDR3 is TGTGCCACCAGCAGGCCGGGTTTGCGGGGGGGCACCTACAATGAGCAGTTCTTC.

The chain uses TRBV6-2 or TRBV6-3 and TRBJ2-1, with 7 bases aligning to TRBD1. Germline V gives CDR1 MNHEY, CDR2 SVGEGT. Trimming cost V 2 bases and J 9 bases; bases outside gene matches: 7. This CDR3 comprises 14 residues. CDR3: CASSYTLTGIEQFF. In nucleotides, the CDR3 is TGTGCCAGCAGTTACACTTTGACAGGGATTGAGCAGTTCTTC.

This clonotype was seen only a few times. The chain carries TRBV12-3 or TRBV12-4 and TRBJ2-3; either TRBD1 or TRBD2 may supply D (5 bases each). Trimming took off 6 bases at V and 1 base at J, with 11 bases between the two ends. This CDR3 comprises 14 residues. For the CDR3, the DNA is TGTGCCAGCAGCTGGGGACCTCGCACAGATACGCAGTATTTT. Translating gives CASSWGPRTDTQYF.

This CDR3 is CASADHYEQYF. The CDR3 DNA follows: TGTGCCAGCGCCGACCACTACGAGCAGTACTTC. The chain has TRBV28 and TRBJ2-7; the D is unclear. From germline, CDR1 is MDHEN and CDR2 SYDVKM. Between the trimmed V and J ends, which lost 8 bases and 3 bases, there was a span of 8 bases. This CDR3 has 11 amino acids.

The rearrangement uses TRBV20-1 and TRBJ2-7; no firm D call. Germline V gene lookup returns CDR1 DFQATT and CDR2 SNEGSKA (reference sequence). This CDR3 has 10 amino acids. Trimming stripped 2 bases from V and 4 bases from J, with 3 bases between. CDR3: CSARPYEQYV. CDR3 sequence (DNA): TGCAGTGCTAGACCGTACGAGCAGTACGTC.

This clonotype was recorded many times. The chain combines TRBV4-1 with TRBJ2-5, with unresolved D. Germline V CDR1 and CDR2: MGHRA, YSYEKL. The CDR3 runs to 13 residues. The germline V and J ends were trimmed by 2 bases and 2 bases, with 6 bases remaining between them. In DNA form, the CDR3 reads TGCGCCAGCAGCCAAATGAATCAAGAGACCCAGTACTTC. Translating it yields CASSQMNQETQYF.

The DNA of the CDR3 is TGTGCCAGCAGGAGCAGCGGGAGGGCTACCGGGGAGCTGTTTTTT. Translating it yields CASRSSGRATGELFF. V and J are TRBV12-3 or TRBV12-4 and TRBJ2-2; TRBD2 agrees at 10 bases. CDR3 length equals 15 residues. V lost 6 bases, J lost 5 bases, and 6 bases stayed unmatched.